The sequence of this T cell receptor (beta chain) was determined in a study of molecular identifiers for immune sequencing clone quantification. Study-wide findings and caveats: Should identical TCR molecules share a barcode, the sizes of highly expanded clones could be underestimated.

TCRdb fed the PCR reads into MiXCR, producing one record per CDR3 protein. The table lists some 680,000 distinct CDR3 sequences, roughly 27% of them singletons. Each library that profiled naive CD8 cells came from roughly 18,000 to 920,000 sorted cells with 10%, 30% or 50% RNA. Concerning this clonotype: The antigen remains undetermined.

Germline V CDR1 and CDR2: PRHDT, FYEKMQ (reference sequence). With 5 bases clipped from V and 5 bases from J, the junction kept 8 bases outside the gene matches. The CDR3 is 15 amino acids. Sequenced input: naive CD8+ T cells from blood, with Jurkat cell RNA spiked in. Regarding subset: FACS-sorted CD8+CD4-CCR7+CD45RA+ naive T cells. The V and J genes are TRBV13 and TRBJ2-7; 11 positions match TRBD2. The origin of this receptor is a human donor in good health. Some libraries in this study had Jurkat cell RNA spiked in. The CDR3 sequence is CASSPLSGGAHEQYF. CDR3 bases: TGTGCCAGCAGCCCCCTTAGCGGGGGGGCCCACGAGCAGTACTTC.